Listed below are T cell receptor beta chains from one sample, sequenced in a study of blood T cell repertoires in COVID-19. Assay used: immunoSEQ multiplex PCR; TCRdb lists only in-frame clones, some missing. This sample has some 180,000 clones, with roughly 85% found just once. Sample: peripheral blood. These TCRs come from a man aged 55 to 69 with active or convalescent COVID-19. The CDR3 runs from the conserved cysteine through the conserved F or W. The D gene is left open where the match is weak. Some rows have no size entry. The others give once, few or many, or a class for an expanded clone.

v_gene,abundance,d_gene,j_gene,CDR3aa,CDR3nt
TRBV6-5,once,TRBD1,TRBJ1-1,CASSYKGANTEAFF,TGTGCCAGCAGTTATAAGGGGGCGAACACTGAAGCTTTCTTT
TRBV6-5,.,TRBD1,TRBJ1-2,CATQDRGLKGYTF,TGTGCCACCCAGGACAGGGGGCTAAAGGGCTACACCTTC
TRBV11-3,.,TRBD2,TRBJ2-1,CASSSTSGGAAGYNEQFF,TGTGCCAGCAGCTCGACTAGCGGGGGGGCTGCGGGCTACAATGAGCAGTTCTTC
TRBV6-5,once,.,TRBJ2-6,CASTGQGSGANVLTF,TGTGCCAGCACCGGGCAGGGGTCTGGGGCCAACGTCCTGACTTTC
TRBV18,once,.,TRBJ2-5,CASSPQAGEETQYF,TGTGCCAGCTCACCACAGGCAGGGGAAGAGACCCAGTACTTC
TRBV9,once,.,TRBJ2-1,CASSFSRNEQFF,TGTGCCAGCAGCTTCTCCCGCAATGAGCAGTTCTTC
TRBV5-5,once,TRBD2,TRBJ2-7,CASFEASGGPTYEQYF,TGTGCCAGCTTCGAGGCTAGCGGGGGGCCTACCTACGAGCAGTACTTC
TRBV19,.,.,TRBJ2-6,CASSGIGANVLTF,TGTGCCAGTTCGGGGATAGGGGCCAACGTCCTGACTTTC
TRBV27,.,.,TRBJ2-1,CASRLQGRYNEQFF,TGTGCCAGCAGACTACAGGGGAGGTACAATGAGCAGTTCTTC
TRBV7-8,.,.,TRBJ2-1,CASSLDRYNEQFF,TGTGCCAGCAGCTTGGACAGATACAATGAGCAGTTCTTC
TRBV7-9,.,TRBD1,TRBJ2-7,CASSNDRVNYEQYF,TGTGCCAGCAGCAATGACAGGGTTAACTACGAGCAGTACTTC
TRBV3-1/TRBV3-2,.,TRBD2,TRBJ2-5,CASSSRGVEETQYF,TGTGCCAGCAGCTCGCGGGGGGTCGAGGAGACCCAGTACTTC
TRBV9,.,.,TRBJ1-5,CASSVGGGHNQPQHF,TGTGCCAGCAGCGTAGGGGGAGGTCACAATCAGCCCCAGCATTTT
TRBV9,.,TRBD1,TRBJ1-1,CASSGGTGPNTEAFF,TGTGCCAGCAGCGGGGGGACAGGCCCGAACACTGAAGCTTTCTTT
TRBV5-1,few,.,TRBJ2-3,CASSPDSPPGGTQYF,TGCGCCAGCAGCCCGGACTCGCCCCCCGGGGGTACGCAGTATTTT
TRBV5-1,.,TRBD2,TRBJ2-5,CASSLGRTSGEETQYF,TGCGCCAGCAGCTTGGGCCGCACTAGCGGGGAAGAGACCCAGTACTTC
TRBV27,.,.,TRBJ1-2,CASSLRDNYGYTF,TGTGCCAGCAGTCTCAGGGATAACTATGGCTACACCTTC